Sequencing of this T cell receptor beta chain was carried out in a study of graft-versus-host responses after intestinal transplantation (dated by TCRdb to 2020 to 2023). About the investigation overall: The transplants that recipients received were multivisceral, liver-intestinal, or isolated intestinal. All recipients received anti-thymocyte globulin induction followed by maintenance tacrolimus and steroids for 3 to 4 years. After intestinal transplantation, graft-versus-host and host-versus-graft alloreactive T cell clones were followed in the graft, circulation and bone marrow using bulk TCR-beta CDR3 sequencing. To identify alloreactive clones, pre-transplant mixed lymphocyte reaction products were sequenced and then compared with unstimulated pre-transplant donor and recipient T cells. The cohort enrolled 24 intestinal transplant recipients, one of whom was a retransplant, and 3 patients without pretransplant specimens were excluded. A peak of at least 4% donor T cells among recipient peripheral blood mononuclear cells was the definition used for donor T cell macrochimerism. Samples from a few later patients were sequenced in-house on an Illumina MiSeq with MiXCR processing rather than by the commercial service. Points the paper makes about the study in general: In the allografts of patients with donor T cell macrochimerism, GvH to HvG T cell clonal ratios were high. Early after transplant, peak levels of circulating GvH clones were associated with declines in HvG clones. The relatively low number and heterogeneity of intestinal transplant patients limited the conclusions. GvH clones turned up in recipient bone marrow, with some appearing earlier in ileal mucosa or blood, a pattern consistent with an intestinal mucosal origin.

CDR1 and CDR2, looked up from the germline V gene, are LGHNA and YNFKEQ. Taken from cysteine to phenylalanine, the CDR3 has 14 residues. Only the CDR3 DNA is retained, 42 bases long and in frame from the first base. With regard to this clone: The target of this receptor is not known. At one of its ends the junction is not consistent with the germline gene, which may arise from a read error.

Per the publication, the time point label means: cells obtained before transplantation from donor or recipient. CD3+CD4+ and CD3+CD8+ populations were FACS-sorted from unstimulated pre-transplant donor and recipient cells taken from spleen or lymph nodes. To prepare the library, the immunoSEQ multiplex PCR assay was applied. In most patients, genomic DNA was isolated using the Qiagen DNeasy Blood and Tissue Kit and sent frozen to Adaptive Biotechnologies for TCR sequencing. High-throughput TCR-beta CDR3 sequencing of genomic DNA from most patients was performed by Adaptive Biotechnologies. Regarding the original processing steps: Adaptive's ImmunoSEQ software was the source of the TCR sequencing data for approximately 18 patients, while a few other patients were processed with MiXCR and VDJtools. To correct CD4 versus CD8 sorting errors, any sequence found in both subsets at a frequency ratio below 5:1 was removed. Because the origin of CDR3 nucleotide sequences shared between donor and recipient could not be assigned, those sequences were removed. At least 2-fold expansion over unstimulated cells and a minimum CFSE-low frequency of 0.002% (template counts) or 0.001% (read counts) were required for clones to be classified as alloreactive. A clone was considered mappable if detected in the sequenced pre-transplant spleen, lymph node, or MLR CFSE-low populations of the donor or recipient. Cumulative frequency of alloreactive clones was calculated as a percentage of all sequences weighted by copy number. In TCRdb, the immuneACCESS table is reduced to in-frame sequences with V and J assigned. These tables do not hold every clone; where another copy was compared, an unresolved V gene accounts for under half, and the others remain unexplained. V, J and clone size were drawn from that table, and D and trimming were deduced from the DNA. Within this sample are tens of thousands of clones, with 80% to 95% of them counted one time only. Over 0.45% of the sample lies in the top ten.

The TCR was taken from a human donor who received an intestinal transplant. The chain was built from TRBV4-2 and TRBJ1-5, and 7 junction bases match TRBD1. The specimen comprised unstimulated CD8+ T cells sorted from spleen or lymph node cells, sampled before intestinal transplant. The sequenced DNA is TGTGCCAGCCGCCAGGGACAGACCAATCAGCCCCAGCATTTT. Translated, it gives CASRQGQTNQPQHF.